The clone carrying this TCR beta chain was seen a handful of times. The CDR3 runs to 14 residues. Germline V gene sequence: CDR1 MDHEN, CDR2 SYDVKM. Unmatched junction bases numbered 5, after V lost 3 bases and J lost 5 bases. Investigators sought sequencing depths of between 1 in 200,000 and 1 in 1 million T cells. TCRdb's table, derived via immunoSEQ multiplex PCR, lists solely in-frame clones and lacks some. The data show tens of thousands of clones, around half seen once. The data stem from a study of cytotoxic CD8 clonotypes in ibrutinib-treated CLL. On the study more broadly: Once treatment had gone on for a median of approximately 11 months, range 6 to 36, response samples were drawn.

This specimen was PBMCs, taken after 12 months of ibrutinib treatment. The receptor's source is a human donor with chronic lymphocytic leukemia. This chain links TRBV28 with TRBJ2-3; 7 nucleotides match TRBD2. CDR3 sequence: CASSLTTGGDTQYF. The CDR3 region has the DNA TGTGCCAGCAGTTTGACAACGGGAGGAGATACGCAGTATTTT.